This T cell receptor beta chain appears in the sequencing data of a study of T-cell reconstitution after alpha-beta-depleted transplantation in children. Germline V gene sequence: CDR1 KGHSH, CDR2 LQKENI. This CDR3 contains 15 residues. V was pared by 2 bases and J by 9 bases, with 17 bases between. Details on this clonotype: Its antigen remains unidentified.

Preparation of the TCRbeta library was carried out with unique molecular identifiers. TCRdb used MiXCR to reprocess the PCR reads, holding one entry per CDR3 protein. The sample includes about 980,000 distinct CDR3 sequences, about 26% seen only once; the top ten take over 25%. Notes on the study in general: Alpha-beta T cells present about two months after transplant were reported to originate from several hundred expanded graft clones. Surviving recipient T cells and thymic progenitors underlay high day-60 TCRbeta diversity in some patients. Newly produced T cells mostly accounted for T-cell counts and diversity one year post-transplant.

The source is a boy in the first two years of life who had a stem cell transplant for SCID, so the T cells may come from the graft donor. The chain combines TRBV18 with TRBJ2-1, with D perhaps matching TRBD2 (6 bases). The sample in question was PBMCs, mostly from graft donor cells, obtained 360 days after TCRalphabeta/CD19-depleted stem cell transplant. CDR3 sequence reads: CASSPGTPTGGEQFF. The CDR3, as DNA: TGTGCCAGCTCACCAGGGACCCCCACCGGGGGTGAGCAGTTCTTC.